The 2 T cell receptor beta chains below were found in one sample sequenced in a study of T cell changes during pregnancy in multiple sclerosis (dated 2019 in TCRdb). Receptor libraries were prepared by the immunoSEQ multiplex PCR assay. TCRdb took this table from immuneACCESS and kept in-frame rearrangements with V and J called. Such tables lack part of the clones; where checked against another copy, unresolved V genes explain under half of the gap, and the rest is unexplained. The sample table shows roughly 40,000 clones, and more than 80% are seen once. About 1.2% of the sample goes to the ten largest clones. The source was peripheral blood, collected before pregnancy. These receptors were taken from a female donor with multiple sclerosis, enrolled in a pregnancy study.

Only one count was recorded for this clone. The chain has TRBV6-5 and TRBJ2-2; D is ambiguous. CDR3 length equals 13 residues. V lost 6 bases and J 9 bases, leaving 14 bases between the germline ends. CDR1 and CDR2 (germline): MNHEY, SVGAGI. The CDR3 protein is CASSDNPRWELFF. CDR3 sequence (DNA): TGTGCCAGCAGCGACAATCCCCGATGGGAGCTGTTTTTT.

V is TRBV2 and J is TRBJ2-7, with 10 bases identical to TRBD2. From germline, CDR1 is SNHLY and CDR2 FYNNEI. The V and J ends lost 0 bases and 3 bases, in that order; junction bases with no gene match: 2. This CDR3 is built from 15 residues. Here the CDR3 reads CASSEAPSGSYEQYF. In nucleotides, the CDR3 is TGTGCCAGCAGTGAAGCGCCTAGCGGGAGCTACGAGCAGTACTTC. The full variable domain, rest sourced from reference TRBV2 and TRBJ2-7, is EPEVTQTPSHQVTQMGQEVILRCVPISNHLYFYWYRQILGQKVEFLVSFYNNEISEKSEIFDDQFSVERPDGSNFTLKIRSTKLEDSAMYFCASSEAPSGSYEQYFGPGTRLTVT.